A single sample gave rise to the 22 T cell receptor beta chains below, sequenced in a study of OX40 agonist ivuxolimab in advanced cancers. Library method: the immunoSEQ multiplex PCR assay. TCRdb took this table from immuneACCESS and kept in-frame rearrangements with V and J called. Such tables lack part of the clones; where checked against another copy, unresolved V genes explain under half of the gap, and the rest is unexplained. In all, the sample holds around 21,000 clones, and 85% to 90% of those were seen once. The ten largest make up 37% of the sample. Sample: CD4+ or CD8+ T cells sorted from blood, taken in a trial of the OX40 agonist ivuxolimab. Receptors originate from an adult with an advanced solid tumor such as melanoma, head and neck, liver or kidney cancer.

Note on this clone: No conserved phenylalanine or tryptophan is present at the end of the CDR3, so a read error is the likely explanation. It is unclear where the CDR3 begins or ends on the DNA, so no DNA is shown, and the CDR3 is as TCRdb lists it. The rearrangement links TRBV9 to TRBJ1-3. Germline V gene data show CDR1 as SGDLS and CDR2 as YYNGEE. The CDR3 is 11 residues long, ends included. This CDR3 is CASSRQAAEVC.

The sample holds one count of this clone. The chain combines TRBV15 with TRBJ2-1; D not resolved. V lost 2 bases to trimming and J lost 5 bases, with 7 bases between them. CDR1 is LNHNV, CDR2 YYDKDF, per germline (reference sequence). The CDR3 spans 13 residues. CDR3 sequence (DNA): TGTGCCACCAGCAGAAGGGATAACAATGAGCAGTTCTTC. Protein product: CATSRRDNNEQFF. Full variable domain (outside the CDR3, taken from reference TRBV15 and TRBJ2-1): DAMVIQNPRYQVTQFGKPVTLSCSQTLNHNVMYWYQQKSSQAPKLLFHYYDKDFNNEADTPDNFQSRRPNTSFCFLDIRSPGLGDTAMYLCATSRRDNNEQFFGPGTRLTVL.

The rearrangement joins TRBV11-2 to TRBJ1-2; 9 bases align to TRBD1. Germline CDR1 and CDR2: SGHAT and FQNNGV. J gave up 4 bases and V 2 bases, and 8 bases lay outside the gene matches. CDR3 length equals 16 residues. CDR3: CASSLITGQGGYGYTF. CDR3 sequence (DNA): TGTGCCAGCAGCTTAATTACGGGACAGGGAGGCTATGGCTACACCTTC.

This clone was picked up a small number of times. The gene calls are TRBV4-1 and TRBJ1-2, with TRBD1 matching over 9 bases. The CDR3 extends over 14 amino acids. Trimming at V came to 3 bases and at J to 7 bases, leaving 6 bases not matched to a gene. Germline V gives CDR1 MGHRA, CDR2 YSYEKL. CDR3 loop: CASSHMTGGTGYTF. The CDR3 DNA is TGCGCCAGCAGCCATATGACAGGGGGGACTGGCTACACCTTC.

The V gene is TRBV27, the J gene TRBJ2-5; D may be TRBD1 (6 bases). Judging by the DNA end, TRBJ2-7 fits better; the J call may be wrong. The CDR3 has 15 amino acids. In germline, CDR1 is MNHEY, CDR2 SMNVEV (reference sequence). The CDR3 DNA sequence: TGTGCCAGCAGCTTCCACGGGACACTACGTTACGAGCAGTACTTC. This sequence encodes CASSFHGTLRYEQYF.

This rearrangement joins TRBV4-1 to TRBJ2-1, with D perhaps TRBD1 (5 bases). Germline-derived CDR1 and CDR2 are MGHRA and YSYEKL. The V and J ends lost 6 bases and 0 bases respectively, with 12 bases between them. CDR3 length: 15 residues. The CDR3 reads CASSLTASSYNEQFF. The DNA for the CDR3 is TGCGCCAGCAGTCTGACAGCTAGCTCCTACAATGAGCAGTTCTTC.

For the CDR3, the DNA is TGTGCCACCACTAGACTTGGGACTAGCGGACCGAGGGGAGAGACCCAGTACTTC. Its translation is CATTRLGTSGPRGETQYF. The J gene is TRBJ2-5, the V gene TRBV27; 11 positions agree with TRBD2. This CDR3 region has 18 residues. Germline V gene sequence: CDR1 MNHEY, CDR2 SMNVEV (reference sequence). J gave up 4 bases and V 10 bases, and 20 bases lay outside the gene matches.

This chain uses TRBV19 with TRBJ1-5; the D gene is possibly TRBD1 (6 bases). Germline V gene data show CDR1 as LNHDA and CDR2 as SQIVND (reference sequence). The CDR3 runs to 15 residues. The V gene lost 6 bases and the J gene lost 5 bases, with 17 bases spanning the gap. CDR3 loop: CASRKDAEGDQPQHF. In nucleotides, the CDR3 is TGTGCCAGTAGAAAGGACGCCGAGGGGGATCAGCCCCAGCATTTT.

J is TRBJ1-6 and V is TRBV30; D gene uncertain. Deletions cut 8 bases from V and 4 bases from J, with 9 bases between. The CDR3 consists of 12 residues. The V gene's germline CDR1 is GTSNPN and CDR2 SVGIG (reference sequence). CDR3 coding DNA: TGTGCCGGCGAACAGTATAATTCACCCCTCCACTTT. Its translation is CAGEQYNSPLHF.

This clone appeared a single time. V is TRBV11-2 and J is TRBJ2-5; 7 nucleotides agree with TRBD2. Trimming at V came to 5 bases and at J to 0 bases, leaving 9 bases not matched to a gene. The length of the CDR3 is 16 residues. CDR1 and CDR2 (germline): SGHAT, FQNNGV. In DNA form, the CDR3 reads TGTGCCAGCAGCGCCGTGCGGGGGTTGTACCAAGAGACCCAGTACTTC. This translates into CASSAVRGLYQETQYF.

V and J are TRBV28 and TRBJ1-1, with unresolved D. The V end was cut by 9 bases, the J end by 0 bases, with 5 bases between. Germline values: CDR1 MDHEN, CDR2 SYDVKM. This CDR3 has 11 residues. CDR3 amino acids: CARALNTEAFF. CDR3 DNA sequence: TGTGCCAGGGCATTGAACACTGAAGCTTTCTTT.

This clone turned up a few times. The chain couples TRBV29-1 to TRBJ2-7; 9 bases are a match to TRBD1. CDR1 and CDR2 (germline): SQVTM, ANQGSEA. Trimming cost V 0 bases and J 0 bases; bases outside gene matches: 6. The CDR3 is 16 residues long. The CDR3 loop reads CSVEDRGTGSSYEQYF. CDR3 DNA sequence: TGCAGCGTTGAAGATAGGGGGACAGGGAGCTCCTACGAGCAGTACTTC.

V is TRBV7-9 and J is TRBJ2-5, with TRBD1 matching 7 bases. Germline V gene lookup returns CDR1 SEHNR and CDR2 FQNEAQ (reference sequence). The CDR3 spans 18 residues. With 3 bases clipped from V and 2 bases from J, the junction kept 15 bases outside the gene matches. For the CDR3, the DNA is TGTGCCAGCAGCTTTCTTTTTGGCAGGGACAGCCTTCAAGAGACCCAGTACTTC. Translation: CASSFLFGRDSLQETQYF.

CDR3 sequence: CASSLPDRTSGANVLTF. The DNA for the CDR3 is TGTGCCAGCAGTCTACCCGACAGGACCTCTGGGGCCAACGTCCTGACTTTC. V gene TRBV27 combines with J gene TRBJ2-6; D possibly corresponds to TRBD1 (6 bases). Looked up from germline, CDR1 is MNHEY and CDR2 is SMNVEV (reference sequence). Deletions cut 5 bases from V and 0 bases from J, with 14 bases between. CDR3 length: 17 amino acids.

This chain links TRBV9 with TRBJ2-1; 8 bases line up with TRBD2. Trimming took 0 bases from V and 3 from J; bases not matched to a gene: 2. This CDR3 spans 15 amino acids. Looked up from germline, CDR1 is SGDLS and CDR2 is YYNGEE. The CDR3, as DNA: TGTGCCAGCAGCGTAGTAAGCGGGGGCTACAATGAGCAGTTCTTC. Its translation is CASSVVSGGYNEQFF.

This clone was seen a single time. The chain carries TRBV10-3 and TRBJ2-7, with 8 bases that match TRBD1. Germline lookup yields CDR1 ENHRY and CDR2 SYGVKD. The V and J ends lost 4 bases and 0 bases, in that order; junction bases with no gene match: 2. This CDR3 is 14 amino acids long. CDR3 DNA: TGTGCCATCAGTGGGACAGGGAGCTCCTACGAGCAGTACTTC. It translates to CAISGTGSSYEQYF.

The rearrangement uses TRBV18 and TRBJ2-5; 7 nucleotides agree with TRBD2. Unmatched junction bases numbered 5, after V lost 0 bases and J lost 4 bases. CDR1 is KGHSH and CDR2 is LQKENI in the germline V gene. The CDR3 is 15 amino acids. CDR3 bases: TGTGCCAGCTCACCACCGGGCCCGGGAGGAGAGACCCAGTACTTC. Translation: CASSPPGPGGETQYF.

The chain couples TRBV7-9 to TRBJ2-5; D gene uncertain. Germline-derived CDR1 and CDR2 are SEHNR and FQNEAQ (reference sequence). V was clipped by 5 bases and J by 5 bases, with 15 bases between them. The CDR3 has 14 amino acids. CDR3: CASSQRHMEETQYF. Written as DNA, the CDR3 is TGTGCCAGCAGCCAACGGCACATGGAGGAGACCCAGTACTTC. Variable domain in full (rest from reference TRBV7-9 and TRBJ2-5): DTGVSQNPRHKITKRGQNVTFRCDPISEHNRLYWYRQTLGQGPEFLTYFQNEAQLEKSRLLSDRFSAERPKGSFSTLEIQRTEQGDSAMYLCASSQRHMEETQYFGPGTRLLVL.

The V call is TRBV6-5, the J call TRBJ1-1, with D unresolved. This CDR3 is 13 amino acids long. Germline CDR1 MNHEY, CDR2 SVGAGI. The V gene lost 0 bases and the J gene lost 7 bases, with 9 bases spanning the gap. The CDR3: CASSYSGRFEAFF. DNA of the CDR3: TGTGCCAGCAGTTACTCCGGACGGTTTGAAGCTTTCTTT.

This rearrangement joins TRBV7-2 to TRBJ1-2, with 10 bases fitting TRBD1. CDR3 size: 12 residues. Germline CDR1 and CDR2: SGHTA and FQGNSA. V was pared by 6 bases and J by 8 bases, with 3 bases of the junction left unmatched. This chain's CDR3 is CASSGQGGGYTF. CDR3 nucleotides: TGTGCCAGCAGTGGACAGGGGGGCGGCTACACCTTC. Complete variable domain (other parts from reference TRBV7-2 and TRBJ1-2): GAGVSQSPSNKVTEKGKDVELRCDPISGHTALYWYRQSLGQGLEFLIYFQGNSAPDKSGLPSDRFSAERTGGSVSTLTIQRTQQEDSAVYLCASSGQGGGYTFGSGTRLTVV.

The rearrangement joins TRBV6-6 to TRBJ1-2; TRBD1 might be the D (5 bases). The CDR3 runs 14 residues. The germline V gene has CDR1 MNHNY and CDR2 SVGAGI (reference sequence). V lost 8 bases to trimming and J lost 6 bases, with 19 bases between them. In DNA form, the CDR3 reads TGTGCCAGCGGACCACTGGGGGGGGTCGATGGCTACACCTTC. As protein: CASGPLGGVDGYTF.

The rearrangement links TRBV4-1 to TRBJ2-5; D may be TRBD2 (6 bases). The J call is doubtful: the DNA matches TRBJ2-7 better. The CDR3 is 16 residues long. Germline V CDR1 and CDR2: MGHRA, YSYEKL. The CDR3 coding sequence is TGCGCCAGCAGCCAAGAAAAGCAGGGACTGCCCTACGAGCAGTACTTC. Translating gives CASSQEKQGLPYEQYF.